Following are 19 T cell receptor beta chains from one sample sequenced in a study of CD4+ T cells in melanoma. Profiled with immunoSEQ multiplex PCR; TCRdb holds only in-frame clones, not every one. The sample includes approximately 9,900 clones, approximately 70% seen only once; the top ten take roughly 21%. The specimen sequenced was peripheral blood. The source of these receptors is a human donor with melanoma.

V is TRBV5-4 and J is TRBJ2-2, with TRBD2 as a possible D gene (5 bases). This CDR3 spans 14 amino acids. Per germline, CDR1 SGHNT and CDR2 YYREEE (reference sequence). With 4 bases removed from V and 4 bases from J, the gap between germline ends came to 11 bases. The CDR3 region has the DNA TGTGCCAGCAGCCTGGAGGAGGCCACCGGGGAGCTGTTTTTT. Translation gives CASSLEEATGELFF.

The V call is TRBV4-3, the J call TRBJ1-1; D may be TRBD1 (5 bases). CDR1 is LGHNA and CDR2 is YSLEER in the germline V gene. V dropped 0 bases and J dropped 1 base, with 9 bases sitting between them. This CDR3 region has 15 residues. The DNA for the CDR3 is TGCGCCAGCAGCCAAGAGGTAGGGGAGAACACTGAAGCTTTCTTT. Its translation is CASSQEVGENTEAFF.

This clone was seen only a few times. The V and J genes are TRBV11-2 and TRBJ2-5, with D perhaps matching TRBD2 (6 bases). Trimming removed 1 base from V and 0 bases from J, with 12 bases in between. Germline values: CDR1 SGHAT, CDR2 FQNNGV. The CDR3 runs 16 residues. CDR3 sequence reads: CASSLVRRAYQETQYF. The CDR3, as DNA: TGTGCCAGCAGCTTAGTCAGGAGGGCGTACCAAGAGACCCAGTACTTC.

V usage is TRBV15 and J usage is TRBJ1-1, with D maybe TRBD1 (6 bases). The CDR3 sequence is 17 residues long. Germline assignment: CDR1 LNHNV and CDR2 YYDKDF (reference sequence). Trimming pared 0 bases from V and 5 bases from J, leaving 19 bases between. The DNA for the CDR3 is TGTGCCACCAGCAGAGATCCCGCGGACAGCAGAAGGACTGAAGCTTTCTTT. It codes for CATSRDPADSRRTEAFF.

The rearrangement uses TRBV6-5 and TRBJ1-1, with TRBD1 matching 7 bases. V lost 4 bases to trimming and J lost 13 bases; unmatched junction nucleotides: 6. Germline assignment: CDR1 MNHEY and CDR2 SVGAGI. This CDR3 is 11 amino acids long. The CDR3 loop reads CASSFDREVFF. The CDR3 nucleotides read TGTGCCAGCAGTTTCGACAGGGAGGTTTTCTTT.

The CDR3, as DNA: TGCGCCAGCAGCCAGGGGGACAGGTACTCAACTGGGGCCAACGTCCTGACTTTC. Translated: CASSQGDRYSTGANVLTF. The chain has TRBV4-1 and TRBJ2-6; TRBD1 agrees at 8 bases. The V gene's germline CDR1 is MGHRA and CDR2 YSYEKL. With 3 bases clipped from V and 2 bases from J, the junction kept 9 bases outside the gene matches. This CDR3 has 18 residues.

The chain is built from TRBV6-5 and TRBJ1-1; a possible D gene is TRBD1 (5 bases). With 0 bases removed from V and 4 bases from J, the gap between germline ends came to 9 bases. Germline CDR1 and CDR2: MNHEY and SVGAGI. The CDR3 consists of 14 residues. CDR3 protein: CASSYSGGTTEAFF. CDR3 sequence (DNA): TGTGCCAGCAGTTACTCTGGGGGAACCACTGAAGCTTTCTTT.

This clone appeared a single time. This clone may be a read error of a much larger clone one base away. This chain connects TRBV27 to TRBJ1-1; D may be TRBD1 (5 bases). Trimming pared 3 bases from V and 10 bases from J, leaving 18 bases between. The CDR3 spans 14 residues. Germline assignment: CDR1 MNHEY and CDR2 SMNVEV (reference sequence). In DNA, the CDR3 is TGTGCCAGCAGTTTTCTCTCGCCGACAGCTGGAGCTTTCTTT. Translating it yields CASSFLSPTAGAFF.

The genes are TRBV2 and TRBJ2-7; D gene unclear. CDR1 and CDR2 (germline): SNHLY, FYNNEI. Trimming took off 3 bases at V and 2 bases at J, with 8 bases between the two ends. CDR3 size: 13 residues. The CDR3 region is CASSDGYAYEQYF. CDR3 coding DNA: TGTGCCAGCAGTGATGGTTACGCCTACGAGCAGTACTTC.

J is TRBJ2-1 and V is TRBV2; D ambiguous. CDR3 size: 13 residues. From germline, CDR1 is SNHLY and CDR2 FYNNEI. The V end lost 6 bases, the J end lost 4 bases, and 10 bases lay between the germline ends. CDR3 sequence reads: CASSVGPYNEQFF. The CDR3 DNA is TGTGCCAGCAGCGTGGGCCCTTACAATGAGCAGTTCTTC.

This chain uses TRBV4-1 with TRBJ2-5; D is ambiguous. Deletions cut 4 bases from V and 5 bases from J, with 8 bases between. Germline CDR1 reads MGHRA; CDR2 reads YSYEKL. The CDR3 is made up of 12 amino acids. CDR3 DNA: TGCGCCAGCAGCCGGGTGGGGGAGACCCAGTACTTC. It is translated as CASSRVGETQYF.

By sample fraction, this clone is medium-sized. V gene TRBV27 combines with J gene TRBJ1-2, with D tentatively TRBD1 (5 bases). The CDR3 is made up of 14 amino acids. The ends were cut back, 4 bases at V and 0 bases at J, with 9 bases in the middle. From germline, CDR1 is MNHEY and CDR2 SMNVEV (reference sequence). The CDR3 sequence: CASSSGRTNYGYTF. CDR3 nucleotides: TGTGCCAGCAGTTCGGGACGGACTAACTATGGCTACACCTTC.

This chain connects TRBV27 to TRBJ2-7, with a weak D call TRBD2 (6 bases). The V and J ends lost 5 bases and 4 bases respectively, with 18 bases between them. The CDR3 has 15 amino acids. The V gene's germline CDR1 is MNHEY and CDR2 SMNVEV (reference sequence). The CDR3 loop is CASSTVTPEGYEQYF. The CDR3 bases are TGTGCCAGCAGTACCGTCACGCCGGAGGGTTACGAGCAGTACTTC.

This clone was picked up a small number of times. This chain's CDR3 is CASSMGAAEQYF. CDR3 DNA: TGTGCCAGTAGTATGGGGGCGGCCGAGCAGTACTTC. The gene calls are TRBV19 and TRBJ2-7, with a weak D call TRBD1 (6 bases). Germline V gives CDR1 LNHDA, CDR2 SQIVND (reference sequence). This CDR3 has 12 residues. Trimming cost V 3 bases and J 6 bases, with 9 bases left between them.

This chain links TRBV2 with TRBJ2-1; unclear D gene. V gave up 7 bases and J gave up 0 bases, with 10 bases separating them. CDR3 length: 14 residues. Germline CDR1 SNHLY, CDR2 FYNNEI. The CDR3 loop reads CASTGKSSYNEQFF. CDR3 sequence (DNA): TGTGCCAGCACCGGCAAAAGCTCCTACAATGAGCAGTTCTTC.

This clone has only one observation. The chain couples TRBV4-1 to TRBJ2-5; 10 bases line up with TRBD1. The CDR3 covers 13 residues. V lost 5 bases and J lost 11; bases outside the gene matches: 8. CDR1 MGHRA and CDR2 YSYEKL come from the germline V gene. The CDR3 region is CASSGTGEREQYF. CDR3 nucleotide sequence: TGCGCCAGCAGCGGGACAGGGGAGAGAGAGCAGTACTTC.

The table lists this clone with a count of one. J is TRBJ1-2 and V is TRBV5-5; D is uncertain. Germline lookup yields CDR1 SGHKS and CDR2 YYEKEE (reference sequence). Trimming took 0 bases from V and 0 from J, leaving 6 bases between them. The CDR3 sequence is 14 residues long. In DNA, the CDR3 is TGTGCCAGCAGCTTGGTAGGAGCTAACTATGGCTACACCTTC. As protein: CASSLVGANYGYTF.

The rearrangement links TRBV11-2 to TRBJ2-3, with unresolved D. Germline values: CDR1 SGHAT, CDR2 FQNNGV. The CDR3 covers 13 residues. Between the trimmed V and J ends, which lost 5 bases and 6 bases, there was a span of 12 bases. In nucleotides, the CDR3 is TGTGCCAGCAGCCCCGATTCGAGGGATACGCAGTATTTT. This translates into CASSPDSRDTQYF.

This clone was observed a few times. The chain uses TRBV7-9 and TRBJ1-1; the D is unclear. Germline V gives CDR1 SEHNR, CDR2 FQNEAQ (reference sequence). The CDR3 is made up of 14 amino acids. Trimming took off 5 bases at V and 1 base at J, with 11 bases between the two ends. CDR3 nucleotides: TGTGCCAGCAGCCAAGAGGGTGGGAACACTGAAGCTTTCTTT. As protein: CASSQEGGNTEAFF.